This is a list of T cell receptor beta chains from one sample in a study of PD-1 blockade in classical Hodgkin lymphoma. TCRdb's table, derived via immunoSEQ multiplex PCR, lists solely in-frame clones and lacks some. The sample has 19,000 or so clones; about three quarters are singletons. Sequenced material: peripheral blood mononuclear cells (PBMCs), taken before the fourth cycle of nivolumab. The receptors come from a human donor with classical Hodgkin lymphoma. Each CDR3 is given with its conserved first and last residue. The order of the fields is J gene, CDR3 length, D gene, clone size, V gene, CDR3 DNA, CDR3 protein. A D gene is named only where the DNA matches it firmly. Expanded clones get a size class; other rows say once, few or many, or leave the size out.

J: TRBJ1-1
length: 12
D: .
size: .
V: TRBV19
DNA: TGTGCCAGTGGCCAAGTGTGGACTGAAGCTTTCTTT
CDR3: CASGQVWTEAFF

J: TRBJ2-7
length: 15
D: TRBD1
size: few
V: TRBV6-1
DNA: TGTGCCAGCACTTTACTCCAGGGACAGGGCCACGAGCAGTACTTC
CDR3: CASTLLQGQGHEQYF

J: TRBJ1-1
length: 12
D: .
size: once
V: TRBV6-5
DNA: TGTGCCAGCAGTTACGGCGGGACTGAAGCTTTCTTT
CDR3: CASSYGGTEAFF

J: TRBJ1-2
length: 11
D: .
size: .
V: TRBV6-6
DNA: TGTGCCAGCAGTTCAGGTGGAGGCTACACCTTC
CDR3: CASSSGGGYTF

J: TRBJ2-5
length: 15
D: TRBD1
size: .
V: TRBV4-2
DNA: TGTGCCAGCAGCCACGACAGGGGGCATAAAGAGACCCAGTACTTC
CDR3: CASSHDRGHKETQYF

J: TRBJ1-2
length: 14
D: .
size: few
V: TRBV7-9
DNA: TGTGCCAGCAGCCTTCATAGCGAACAGGATGGCTACACCTTC
CDR3: CASSLHSEQDGYTF

J: TRBJ1-4
length: 15
D: .
size: once
V: TRBV6-1
DNA: TGTGCCAGCTTAAGAGACCATTTTTCTAATGAAAAACTGTTTTTT
CDR3: CASLRDHFSNEKLFF

J: TRBJ2-3
length: 15
D: TRBD2
size: once
V: TRBV4-2
DNA: TGTGCCAGCAGCCAAGAGGGGGGGGGCACAGATACGCAGTATTTT
CDR3: CASSQEGGGTDTQYF

J: TRBJ2-3
length: 15
D: TRBD1
size: .
V: TRBV2
DNA: TGTGCCGGCAAAACCCAGACAGGGGGCACAGATACGCAGTATTTT
CDR3: CAGKTQTGGTDTQYF

J: TRBJ1-6
length: 19
D: .
size: .
V: TRBV11-2
DNA: TGTGCCAGCAGCCATGAGGGCCGAGACGTTCTTTCCTATAATTCACCCCTCCACTTT
CDR3: CASSHEGRDVLSYNSPLHF

J: TRBJ2-7
length: 14
D: TRBD1
size: few
V: TRBV5-6
DNA: TGTGCCAGCCAATTTGACAGGGTATCGGGCGAGCAGTACTTC
CDR3: CASQFDRVSGEQYF

J: TRBJ2-7
length: 14
D: .
size: .
V: TRBV18
DNA: TGTGCCAGCTCACCAACCGGGACACCCTACGAGCAGTACTTC
CDR3: CASSPTGTPYEQYF

J: TRBJ1-4
length: 14
D: .
size: .
V: TRBV18
DNA: TGTGCCAGCTCACCACTGGCAGGAAGCGAAAAACTGTTTTTT
CDR3: CASSPLAGSEKLFF

J: TRBJ1-1
length: 10
D: .
size: .
V: TRBV20-1
DNA: TGCAGTGCTAGAGAGGGAGAAGCTTTCTTT
CDR3: CSAREGEAFF

J: TRBJ1-1
length: 16
D: .
size: .
V: TRBV5-1
DNA: TGCGCCAGCAGTCCTGACGAGGGGCGGGCGAACACTGAAGCTTTCTTT
CDR3: CASSPDEGRANTEAFF

J: TRBJ1-1
length: 14
D: .
size: .
V: TRBV30
DNA: TGTGCCTGGAGTGTACTGAGGGGGGGAACTGAAGCTTTCTTT
CDR3: CAWSVLRGGTEAFF

J: TRBJ1-1
length: 12
D: .
size: .
V: TRBV19
DNA: TGTGCCAGTAGTATGCCAGCCACTGAAGCTTTCTTT
CDR3: CASSMPATEAFF